This TCR beta chain is drawn from a study of metastatic and nonmetastatic thyroid tumors. This clone came up many times. TCRdb re-called the PCR reads via MiXCR. The sample shows roughly 58,000 clones, approximately 4.1% of them seen only once. Germline CDR1 GTSNPN, CDR2 SVGIG (reference sequence). Trimming left V 0 bases short and J 8 bases short, with 11 bases between. The CDR3 extends over 13 amino acids. All patients were untreated before thyroid surgery. The rearrangement uses TRBV30 and TRBJ2-1; no clear D gene. This TCR came from a female donor with papillary thyroid cancer or a benign thyroid nodule (not recorded which). Some clones in this sample may be carry-over from other donors' samples. The sequencing sample was made of blood. CDR3 coding DNA: TGTGCCTGGAGTGTAGGGCTGTCCGATGAGCAGTTCTTC. Translating gives CAWSVGLSDEQFF.